Sequencing of this TCR beta chain was carried out in a study of radiation and T cells in renal cell carcinoma. The germline V gene has CDR1 SGDLS and CDR2 YYNGEE. This CDR3 region has 15 residues. Trimming pared 3 bases from V and 8 bases from J, leaving 17 bases between. Assay: immunoSEQ multiplex PCR; the TCRdb copy retains only in-frame clones and omits some. The sample has 150,000 to 200,000 clones, about 87% seen once; the top ten hold approximately 10%. A note on this clone: Its antigen is unidentified.

Notes on the study in general: Pretreatment tumor biopsies were lacking, so baseline clonotypes are unknown.

Time point: blood 4 weeks post-SBRT, at nephrectomy. Specified treatment: 15 Gy SBRT to primary tumor, nephrectomy 4 weeks later. The receptor comes from a woman aged 45-65 years with renal cell carcinoma. The chain employs TRBV9 and TRBJ1-4; tentatively, D is TRBD1 (5 bases). Sequencing was performed on blood, taken from a patient whose treatment included radiotherapy and nephrectomy. CDR3 DNA sequence: TGTGCCAGCAGCGGGGGCAGCGCACGGGACGAAAAACTGTTTTTT. Encoded protein: CASSGGSARDEKLFF.